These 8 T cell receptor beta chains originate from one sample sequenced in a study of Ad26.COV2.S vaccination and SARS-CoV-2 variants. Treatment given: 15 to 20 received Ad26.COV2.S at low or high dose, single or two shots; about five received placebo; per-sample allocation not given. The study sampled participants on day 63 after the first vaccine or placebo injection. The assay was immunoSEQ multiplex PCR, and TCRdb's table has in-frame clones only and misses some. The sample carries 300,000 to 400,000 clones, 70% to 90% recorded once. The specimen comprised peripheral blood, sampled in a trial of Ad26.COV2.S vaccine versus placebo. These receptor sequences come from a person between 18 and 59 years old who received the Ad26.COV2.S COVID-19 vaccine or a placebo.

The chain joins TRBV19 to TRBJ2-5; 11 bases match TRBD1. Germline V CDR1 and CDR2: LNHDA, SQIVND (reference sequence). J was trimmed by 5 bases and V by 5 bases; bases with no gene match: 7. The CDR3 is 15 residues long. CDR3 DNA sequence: TGTGCCAGTAGTTTCGGACAGGGGGCTTGGGAGACCCAGTACTTC. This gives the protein CASSFGQGAWETQYF.

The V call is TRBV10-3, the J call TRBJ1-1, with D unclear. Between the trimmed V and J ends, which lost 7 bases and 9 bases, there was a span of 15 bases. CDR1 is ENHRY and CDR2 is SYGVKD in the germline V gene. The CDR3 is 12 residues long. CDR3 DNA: TGTGCCATCAAGGCGCCGGGCGACAAAGCTTTCTTT. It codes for CAIKAPGDKAFF.

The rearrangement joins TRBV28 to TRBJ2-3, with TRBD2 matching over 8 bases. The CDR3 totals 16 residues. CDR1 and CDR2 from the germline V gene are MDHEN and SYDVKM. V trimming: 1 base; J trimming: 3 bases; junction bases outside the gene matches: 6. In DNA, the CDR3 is TGTGCCAGCAGTTTATCGGGTAGCGGGAAAACAGATACGCAGTATTTT. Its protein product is CASSLSGSGKTDTQYF.

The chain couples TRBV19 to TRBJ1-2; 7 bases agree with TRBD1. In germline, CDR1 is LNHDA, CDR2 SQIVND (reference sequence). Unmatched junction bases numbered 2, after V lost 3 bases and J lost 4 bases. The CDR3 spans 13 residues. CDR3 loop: CASSMGQSYGYTF. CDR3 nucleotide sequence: TGTGCCAGTAGTATGGGACAGAGCTATGGCTACACCTTC.

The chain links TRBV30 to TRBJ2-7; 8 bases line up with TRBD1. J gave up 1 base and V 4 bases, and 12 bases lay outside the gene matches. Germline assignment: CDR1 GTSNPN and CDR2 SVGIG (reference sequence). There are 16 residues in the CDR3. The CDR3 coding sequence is TGTGCCTGGAAGGGTTGGGTCGGACAGGGATCCTACGAGCAGTACTTC. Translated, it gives CAWKGWVGQGSYEQYF. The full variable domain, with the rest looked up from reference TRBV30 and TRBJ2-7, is SQTIHQWPATLVQPVGSPLSLECTVEGTSNPNLYWYRQAAGRGLQLLFYSVGIGQISSEVPQNLSASRPQDRQFILSSKKLLLSDSGFYLCAWKGWVGQGSYEQYFGPGTRLTVT.

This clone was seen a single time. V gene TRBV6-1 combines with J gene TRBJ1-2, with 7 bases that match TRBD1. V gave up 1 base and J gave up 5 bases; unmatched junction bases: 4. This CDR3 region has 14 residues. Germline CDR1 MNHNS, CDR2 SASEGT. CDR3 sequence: CASSEGLRGYGYTF. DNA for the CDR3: TGTGCCAGCAGTGAAGGGCTCAGGGGGTATGGCTACACCTTC.

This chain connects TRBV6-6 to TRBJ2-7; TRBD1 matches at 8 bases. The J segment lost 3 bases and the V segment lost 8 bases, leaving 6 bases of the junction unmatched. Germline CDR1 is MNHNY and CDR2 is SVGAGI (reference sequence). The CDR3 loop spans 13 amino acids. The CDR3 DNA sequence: TGTGCCAGCTCGCCAGGGGGCCTCTACGAGCAGTACTTC. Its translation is CASSPGGLYEQYF.

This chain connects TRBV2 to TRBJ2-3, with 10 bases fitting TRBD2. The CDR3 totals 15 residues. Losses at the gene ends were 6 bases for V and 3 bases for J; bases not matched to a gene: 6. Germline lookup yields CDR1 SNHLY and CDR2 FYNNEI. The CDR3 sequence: CASSPAGGPTDTQYF. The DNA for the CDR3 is TGTGCCAGCAGCCCAGCGGGAGGGCCGACAGATACGCAGTATTTT. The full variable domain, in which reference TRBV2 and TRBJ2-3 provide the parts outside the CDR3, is EPEVTQTPSHQVTQMGQEVILRCVPISNHLYFYWYRQILGQKVEFLVSFYNNEISEKSEIFDDQFSVERPDGSNFTLKIRSTKLEDSAMYFCASSPAGGPTDTQYFGPGTRLTVL.